This paragraph reports one TCR beta chain. No cognate antigen has been identified for it. No base quality values were provided; no much bigger clone lies one nucleotide off. The CDR3 regions of human TCRbeta chains were analyzed by immunosequencing. Per the original workflow: TCRs in the repertoires were compared against a reference library of SARS-CoV-2-specific TCRs that had been generated with the MIRA antigen-specificity platform. Breadth was defined as the fraction of unique TCRs that were SARS-CoV-2-associated. Depth was defined as the fraction of total T cells that were SARS-CoV-2-associated. Using the MIRA data, every spike-specific TCR was mapped to the spike region that the TCR reacted to and assigned to either a CD4 or a CD8 class. Log10-transformed breadth and depth values were compared by one-way ANOVA with Sidak's multiple comparisons tests. Held by TCRdb, this immuneACCESS table contains in-frame sequences only and omits some clones. Under half of the omission traces to an unresolved V gene where checked; the cause of the rest is unknown. The DNA gave D and trimming, while V, J and clone size come from that table. In this sample the table shows tens of thousands of clones, approximately 91% of which occur a single time. The biggest ten clones account for roughly 5.8% of the sample.

The data are from a study of T cell responses to AZD1222 COVID-19 vaccine (dated by TCRdb to the early 2020s). At the level of the whole study: AZD1222 recipients given second doses at about 4 weeks or at about 12 weeks were pooled, since spike-specific TCR depth and breadth were not found to differ between the two schedules. TCR sequencing covered 233 trial participants: 200 to 210 given two doses of AZD1222 and 26 given two doses of MenACWY control vaccine. Trial participants were enrolled into age subgroups of 18-55, 56-69 and 70-plus years, which contained around 150, 28 and 57 TCR-sequenced participants, respectively.

The sample's time point label, in plain terms: baseline before first vaccination. The vaccinee samples were drawn from two UK trials, COV001 and COV002, one of which was a single-blind randomized controlled phase 2/3 trial testing AZD1222 (ChAdOx1 nCoV-19) in healthy adults. Trial participant PBMC samples were collected at day 0 and day 28 after the second dose for TCRbeta chain sequencing. Paper-wide results and their limitations: Only a handful of AZD1222 recipients were SARS-CoV-2 seropositive at baseline, limiting conclusions about previously exposed vaccinees. Reportedly, close to half of the unique spike-specific TCRs recognized epitopes lying outside the regions that are mutated in the B.1.351 and B.1.1.7 variants. Because no day 14 peak-response samples were available, the repertoires could be characterized only after the peak T cell response. The whole spike protein was spanned by vaccine-associated CD4 TCRs, and dominant responses were seen in regions 160-218 and 743-854. In the small 56-69-year group, the increase in depth fell short of significance, most likely because of low power. Spike-specific TCR breadth and depth rose significantly after two AZD1222 doses compared with day 0 and with MenACWY recipients. Participants were mostly white British and included more females than males, and it was suggested by the authors that clonal diversity may have been underestimated.

The germline ends are 14 bases apart after V is trimmed by 2 bases and J by 5 bases. There are 15 amino acids in the CDR3, from cysteine to phenylalanine inclusive. The kept DNA is CDR3 alone, 45 bases in frame from the first base. Reading the germline V gene gives CDR1 KGHDR and CDR2 SFDVKD. The starting material was peripheral blood, obtained on day 0 of AZD1222 vaccination. The TCR comes from an adult in good health. This chain joins TRBV24-1 to TRBJ2-5; a weak D assignment points to TRBD1 (6 bases agree). The DNA sequence is TGTGCCACCAGTGATTATGGCAGGGGACGGGAGACCCAGTACTTC. It specifies CATSDYGRGRETQYF.